The 8 T cell receptor beta chains in this list originate from one sample, sequenced in a study of identical twins. Each CDR3 protein gets one entry after TCRdb re-called the 5' RACE reads with MiXCR. This table has 400,000 to 500,000 distinct CDR3 sequences, around 15% appearing once. The sample also formed part of further work on yellow fever vaccine responses in identical twins.

Source material: CD4+ T cells sorted from blood. The receptors were sampled from a woman between 18 and 30 years old in good health.

The chain links TRBV29-1 to TRBJ2-1; 10 bases are shared with TRBD2. This CDR3 contains 16 residues. V shed 6 bases and J 7 bases; nucleotides not matched to a gene: 15. CDR1 SQVTM and CDR2 ANQGSEA come from the germline V gene. The CDR3 DNA reads TGCAGCGTCGCCTCACAGAGCGGGGGGGCCGGGAATGAGCAGTTCTTC. It codes for CSVASQSGGAGNEQFF.

The genes are TRBV29-1 and TRBJ1-4; D unclear. The CDR3 loop spans 12 amino acids. In germline, CDR1 is SQVTM, CDR2 ANQGSEA. V lost 5 bases to trimming and J lost 3 bases, with 7 bases between them. The CDR3 spells CSVRVANEKLFF. CDR3 bases: TGCAGCGTTCGAGTTGCTAATGAAAAACTGTTTTTT.

The chain links TRBV11-2 to TRBJ2-5; D may match TRBD1 or TRBD2 (5 bases each). This CDR3 is 16 amino acids long. V lost 5 bases to trimming and J lost 3 bases, with 19 bases between them. Germline V lookup: CDR1 SGHAT, CDR2 FQNNGV. For the CDR3, the DNA is TGTGCCAGCAGCCTAACTGGGGGAAGAAGGGAAGAGACCCAGTACTTC. Its translation: CASSLTGGRREETQYF.

This clonotype was seen a handful of times. The chain recombines TRBV29-1 with TRBJ1-1, with D possibly being TRBD1 (6 bases). The germline V gene has CDR1 SQVTM and CDR2 ANQGSEA. Trimming cost V 2 bases and J 1 base, with 8 bases left between them. This CDR3 region has 13 residues. The CDR3 loop is CSVEQGSNTEAFF. For the CDR3, the DNA is TGCAGCGTTGAACAGGGGTCGAACACTGAAGCTTTCTTT.

This chain uses TRBV9 with TRBJ1-1; a weak D match, TRBD1 (5 bases). The germline V and J ends were trimmed by 0 bases and 8 bases, with 11 bases remaining between them. This CDR3 comprises 13 residues. Germline V CDR1 and CDR2: SGDLS, YYNGEE. CDR3 coding DNA: TGTGCCAGCAGCGTAGAGGGGATGGGAGAAGCTTTCTTT. Its translation is CASSVEGMGEAFF.

The J gene is TRBJ2-2, the V gene TRBV20-1; tentative D call: TRBD1 (6 bases). This CDR3 spans 14 amino acids. Trimming took off 4 bases at V and 0 bases at J, with 9 bases between the two ends. Germline V gene lookup returns CDR1 DFQATT and CDR2 SNEGSKA (reference sequence). The CDR3 spells CSATQGSNTGELFF. CDR3 in DNA: TGCAGTGCTACACAGGGATCGAACACCGGGGAGCTGTTTTTT.

There are many counts of this clonotype. This rearrangement joins TRBV5-1 to TRBJ2-7, with 10 bases lining up with TRBD1. This CDR3 region has 14 residues. Looked up from germline, CDR1 is SGHRS and CDR2 is YFSETQ. Trimming at V came to 6 bases and at J to 3 bases, leaving 6 bases not matched to a gene. Here the CDR3 reads CASTRDRGFYEQYF. CDR3 in DNA: TGCGCCAGCACCCGGGACAGGGGATTCTACGAGCAGTACTTC.

At least ten counts were recorded for this clonotype. The chain links TRBV12-3 or TRBV12-4 to TRBJ2-5; D might be TRBD1 (6 bases). CDR3 length: 14 amino acids. V gave up 6 bases and J gave up 3 bases, with 14 bases separating them. In nucleotides, the CDR3 is TGTGCCAGCAGCCCCACAGGGAGAGAAGAGACCCAGTACTTC. Amino acid sequence: CASSPTGREETQYF.